Sequencing of this T cell receptor beta chain was carried out in a study of T cell responses to AZD1222 COVID-19 vaccine. Notes on the study in general: The span of vaccine-associated CD4 TCRs extended across spike, with dominance at 160-218 and 743-854. Reports say nearly half of spike-specific TCRs go after unmutated variant regions. At baseline, seropositivity was found in only a handful of AZD1222 recipients. The sample set comprised mostly white British donors with more females, and clonal diversity was possibly underestimated.

Assay used: immunoSEQ multiplex PCR; TCRdb lists only in-frame clones, some missing. The sample comprises some 80,000 clones, roughly 83% of which are singletons, and 8.5% to 10% rests with the top ten. This clone was seen a single time. Its antigen remains unidentified. Germline V gives CDR1 SGHAT, CDR2 FQNNGV. Trimming took 5 bases from V and 10 from J, leaving 12 bases between them. The CDR3 length is 13 residues. The sample here was peripheral blood, taken on day 0 of AZD1222 vaccination. This sequence joins TRBV11-2 and TRBJ1-6; possible D gene TRBD1, 5 bases. The sequence was obtained from an adult in good health. In DNA, the CDR3 is TGTGCCAGCAGCCCCCCCGGGGGGTCACCCCTCCACTTT. Translated: CASSPPGGSPLHF.